This is a list of T cell receptor beta chains from one sample in a study of beta chain features in type 1 diabetes. Using immunoSEQ multiplex PCR, the repertoire was profiled, and TCRdb retains in-frame clones only, with some absent. In the table there are about 350,000 clones, roughly 21% of which are singletons. Sequencing used naive CD4+ T cells from blood. The receptors come from a woman in her late teens or twenties in good health. CDR3s include the opening cysteine and the closing phenylalanine or tryptophan. The D gene is left open where the match is weak. A clone size is listed for some rows: how often the clone was seen (once, few, many), or a class if it is expanded.

>14|TRBV7-2|.|TRBJ2-3|.
TGTGCCAGCAGCCTTAGCGGAAGCACAGATACGCAGTATTTT
CASSLSGSTDTQYF
>16|TRBV6-5|TRBD2|TRBJ2-5|.
TGTGCCAGCAGTTACTCCAGCGGGGGTCTCCAAGAGACCCAGTACTTC
CASSYSSGGLQETQYF
>16|TRBV19|TRBD2|TRBJ2-2|.
TGTGCCAGTAGTCTTACTAGCGGGCGGAACACCGGGGAGCTGTTTTTT
CASSLTSGRNTGELFF
>13|TRBV19|.|TRBJ2-6|.
TGTGCCAGTTTTCTCTCTGGGGCCAACGTCCTGACTTTC
CASFLSGANVLTF
>15|TRBV6-6|TRBD1|TRBJ1-1|few
TGTGCCAGCAGTCCTCGACAGGGGCTGGGGACTGAAGCTTTCTTT
CASSPRQGLGTEAFF
>16|TRBV4-3|TRBD2|TRBJ2-7|.
TGCGCCAGCAGCCAAGGAGATAGCGGGGGGGTCTACGAGCAGTACTTC
CASSQGDSGGVYEQYF
>13|TRBV6-6|.|TRBJ1-2|few
TGTGCCAGCAGTTCGTCTTCTAACTATGGCTACACCTTC
CASSSSSNYGYTF
>12|TRBV7-2|.|TRBJ1-5|few
TGTGCCAGCAGCATCGGTAATCAGCCCCAGCATTTT
CASSIGNQPQHF
>13|TRBV7-3|.|TRBJ1-5|.
TGTGCCAGCAGTCGAGCGGAGGGGCAGCCCCAGCATTTT
CASSRAEGQPQHF
>15|TRBV5-4|.|TRBJ2-7|few
TGTGCCAGCAGCTTGGCCCTAGCGAGTACCTACGAGCAGTACTTC
CASSLALASTYEQYF
>13|TRBV5-1|.|TRBJ2-7|few
TGCGCCAGCAGCGTCGACACGCTCTACGAGCAGTACTTC
CASSVDTLYEQYF
>13|TRBV7-3|TRBD1|TRBJ1-6|.
TGTGCCAGCAGACGACAGGGTAATTCACCCCTCCACTTT
CASRRQGNSPLHF
>13|TRBV7-9|TRBD1|TRBJ1-1|.
TGTGCCAGCAACCCTCGGACAGGGGATCGAGCTTTCTTT
CASNPRTGDRAFF
>15|TRBV6-1|.|TRBJ1-2|.
TGTGCCACCCTGCTCGGGTTCGAAAGGGGGTACGGCTACACCTTC
CATLLGFERGYGYTF
>14|TRBV7-9|.|TRBJ2-3|few
TGTGCCAGCAGCTACGGACAGAGCACAGATACGCAGTATTTT
CASSYGQSTDTQYF
>15|TRBV7-3|.|TRBJ1-6|few
TGTGCCAGCAGCTTAAGGGCAGGGAGGGATTCACCCCTCCACTTT
CASSLRAGRDSPLHF
>13|TRBV19|TRBD1|TRBJ1-5|.
TGTGCCAGCTCCGGGACAGGAGCTCAGCCCCAGCATTTT
CASSGTGAQPQHF
>12|TRBV11-2|TRBD1|TRBJ1-1|few
TGTGCCAGCAGCTTTACAGGGGCTGAAGCTTTCTTT
CASSFTGAEAFF
>14|TRBV18|TRBD1|TRBJ2-1|few
TGTGCCAGCTCCCGTGACAGGGGCTACAATGAGCAGTTCTTC
CASSRDRGYNEQFF
>17|TRBV7-3|.|TRBJ2-1|.
TGTGCCAGCAGCCAAAGGTACCGGGGGGCCTCCTACAATGAGCAGTTCTTC
CASSQRYRGASYNEQFF
>16|TRBV30|TRBD1|TRBJ1-6|few
TGTGCCTGGAGTTCCGGGGGGGGACAGGGAAACTCACCCCTCCACTTT
CAWSSGGGQGNSPLHF